Included here is one TCR beta chain sequence, with context. The data are from a study of CD8 T cells in Susac syndrome. The authors reverse transcribed 0.5 to 1 ug RNA with random hexamers. TCRdb reprocessed the immunoSEQ multiplex PCR reads with MiXCR, giving one entry per CDR3 protein. The table records some 300,000 distinct CDR3 sequences, 70% to 90% of them present only once. The length of the CDR3 is 18 residues. Looked up from germline, CDR1 is KGHSH and CDR2 is LQKENI. The ends lost 5 bases at V and 8 bases at J; junction bases unmatched: 19. This receptor was obtained from a human donor with multiple sclerosis. The V call is TRBV18, the J call TRBJ2-1; TRBD2 matches 9 bases. The sequencing input was CD8+ T cells from PBMCs. In DNA form, the CDR3 reads TGTGCCAGCTCATCAAGGTCGTTACAAGCGGGAGGCGGCGATGAGCAGTTCTTC. Translation: CASSSRSLQAGGGDEQFF.